This section outlines one T cell receptor beta chain sequence together with its context. The antigen remains undetermined. The PCR ran on 60 Vbeta and 13 Jbeta primers. TCRdb's copy holds only in-frame clones and misses some; the assay was immunoSEQ multiplex PCR. There are tens of thousands of clones in the sample; roughly 60% occur only once, and 5.5% to 6% lies in the top ten. This specimen belongs to a study of cytomegalovirus exposure and HLA in healthy donors. Notes on the study in general: Per a prior analysis, the majority of TCR beta V segments were productive roughly 87% or roughly 30% of the time.

This CDR3 comprises 16 residues. From germline, CDR1 is SNHLY and CDR2 FYNNEI. The V and J ends lost 5 bases and 6 bases, in that order; junction bases with no gene match: 11. The TCR sequence derives from a boy younger than 18 in good health and CMV-seropositive. Sequenced material: PBMCs. The V gene is TRBV2, the J gene TRBJ2-2, with 8 bases fitting TRBD1. The CDR3 DNA sequence: TGTGCCAGCAGTTACTCGACAGGGGTCGGGGCCGGGGAGCTGTTTTTT. It translates to CASSYSTGVGAGELFF.